What follows is one TCR beta chain and its context. Its antigen is still unknown. Produced via immunoSEQ multiplex PCR; TCRdb's table is partial and in-frame only. There are about 25,000 clones in the sample; roughly 90% occur only once, and 15% to 20% lies in the top ten. The CDR3 runs 12 residues. The germline V gene has CDR1 SGHRS and CDR2 YFSETQ. Between the trimmed V and J ends, which lost 5 bases and 1 base, there was a span of 6 bases. This specimen comes from a study of lymphopenia after photon versus proton radiotherapy. Study observations and caveats: Better survival with proton therapy was suggested as possible, not demonstrated.

The chain carries TRBV5-1 and TRBJ1-1, with D unresolved. Sequenced material: peripheral blood, taken from a patient treated with photon-based radiotherapy. The sequence was obtained from a man aged 50-59 years with gastric cancer. This CDR3 is CASRLGNTEAFF. The CDR3 DNA sequence: TGCGCCAGCAGACTTGGGAACACTGAAGCTTTCTTT. The whole variable domain, filled in from reference TRBV5-1 and TRBJ1-1, reads KAGVTQTPRYLIKTRGQQVTLSCSPISGHRSVSWYQQTPGQGLQFLFEYFSETQRNKGNFPGRFSGRQFSNSRSEMNVSTLELGDSALYLCASRLGNTEAFFGQGTRLTVV.